These 8 T cell receptor beta chains originate from one sample sequenced in a study of cytomegalovirus exposure and HLA in healthy donors. PCR was performed using 60 Vbeta and 13 Jbeta primers. TCRdb's table, derived via immunoSEQ multiplex PCR, lists solely in-frame clones and lacks some. The table shows around 190,000 clones, with about four fifths occurring only once. The sample comprised PBMCs. The receptors come from a man in his late teens or twenties in good health and CMV-seronegative.

The gene calls are TRBV19 and TRBJ1-1, with 8 positions matching TRBD1. V trimming: 3 bases; J trimming: 0 bases; junction bases outside the gene matches: 6. CDR3 size: 16 residues. Germline CDR1 and CDR2: LNHDA and SQIVND (reference sequence). This CDR3 reads CASSILTTGVNTEAFF. DNA for the CDR3: TGTGCCAGTAGTATCCTTACGACAGGGGTGAACACTGAAGCTTTCTTT.

This chain uses TRBV19 with TRBJ2-5, with 9 bases fitting TRBD1. V gave up 8 bases and J gave up 5 bases; unmatched junction bases: 9. Per the germline V gene, CDR1 is LNHDA and CDR2 is SQIVND (reference sequence). The CDR3 consists of 14 residues. CDR3 protein: CASAGTGKDETQYF. Written as DNA, the CDR3 is TGTGCCAGTGCGGGGACAGGGAAGGACGAGACCCAGTACTTC. The whole variable domain, filled in from reference TRBV19 and TRBJ2-5, reads DGGITQSPKYLFRKEGQNVTLSCEQNLNHDAMYWYRQDPGQGLRLIYYSQIVNDFQKGDIAEGYSVSREKKESFPLTVTSAQKNPTAFYLCASAGTGKDETQYFGPGTRLLVL.

The CDR3 DNA follows: TGTGCCAGCAGGCCCGATGGGTTCGACAGGACCTTTGAAGCTTTCTTT. Its translation is CASRPDGFDRTFEAFF. The gene calls are TRBV25-1 and TRBJ1-1, with D perhaps matching TRBD1 (6 bases). CDR3 length equals 16 residues. Trimming cost V 6 bases and J 7 bases, with 24 bases left between them. Germline V gene sequence: CDR1 MGHDK, CDR2 SYGVNS.

This chain uses TRBV7-9 with TRBJ1-2; the D gene is possibly TRBD1 (6 bases). Germline CDR1 reads SEHNR; CDR2 reads FQNEAQ (reference sequence). The CDR3 totals 14 residues. Trimming left V 1 base short and J 3 bases short, with 9 bases between. The CDR3 DNA reads as TGTGCCAGCAGCTTAGGATCAGGGGACTATGGCTACACCTTC. Residues: CASSLGSGDYGYTF.

The chain uses TRBV11-3 and TRBJ2-1; 8 nucleotides agree with TRBD2. The trim removed 3 bases at V and 2 bases at J, leaving 6 bases unmatched. Germline values: CDR1 SGHNT, CDR2 YENEEA. The CDR3 is 16 amino acids. CDR3 bases: TGTGCCAGCAGCTTGTACAGCGGGAGCGCCTACAATGAGCAGTTCTTC. Translation: CASSLYSGSAYNEQFF.

In this sample, this clone turned up once. The gene calls are TRBV7-9 and TRBJ2-1, with 9 bases fitting TRBD2. With 6 bases clipped from V and 8 bases from J, the junction kept 11 bases outside the gene matches. The CDR3 runs to 15 residues. Germline CDR1 SEHNR, CDR2 FQNEAQ (reference sequence). Here the CDR3 DNA reads TGTGCCAGCAGGTCTTCGGCTAGCGGGATTGATGAGCAGTTCTTC. Its translation: CASRSSASGIDEQFF. Complete variable domain (other parts from reference TRBV7-9 and TRBJ2-1): DTGVSQNPRHKITKRGQNVTFRCDPISEHNRLYWYRQTLGQGPEFLTYFQNEAQLEKSRLLSDRFSAERPKGSFSTLEIQRTEQGDSAMYLCASRSSASGIDEQFFGPGTRLTVL.

V gene TRBV29-1 combines with J gene TRBJ2-5; D is possibly TRBD1 (5 bases). Looked up from germline, CDR1 is SQVTM and CDR2 is ANQGSEA. The CDR3 is 13 amino acids. V was shortened by 6 bases and J by 4 bases, with 15 bases between the two germline ends. The CDR3 is CSVVRVTGETQYF. CDR3 nucleotides: TGCAGCGTGGTCAGGGTAACAGGAGAGACCCAGTACTTC.

This chain uses TRBV4-1 with TRBJ1-2; no reliable D call. V dropped 6 bases and J dropped 4 bases, with 12 bases sitting between them. The CDR3 contains 13 residues. Germline V gives CDR1 MGHRA, CDR2 YSYEKL. This chain's CDR3 is CASSRPGIYGYTF. The CDR3 nucleotides are TGCGCCAGCAGTCGCCCGGGGATCTATGGCTACACCTTC.